These T cell receptor beta chains were read from a single sample in a study of PD-L1 blockade in urothelial cancer. This table comes from immunoSEQ multiplex PCR, and its TCRdb copy is limited to in-frame clones, with some not included. This repertoire shows more than 80,000 clones, roughly 82% found once; its top ten account for around a tenth. The sequencing used PBMCs, collected around atezolizumab (anti-PD-L1) treatment. These receptors were collected from a man between 65 and 80 years old with urothelial cancer. Both conserved end residues are part of each CDR3.

>14|TRBV5-1
CASSLGQAVTEAFF
>12|TRBV14
CASSRGLNEQFF
>14|TRBV11-3
CASSSRLAPDTQYF
>14|TRBV2
CASSVTGGNTEAFF
>16|TRBV6-5
CASSYQGGYGSDEQFF
>16|TRBV29-1
CSVERLAGGCLDEQYF
>15|TRBV5-1
CASSFGAGGLNEQFF
>15|TRBV19
CASSIRGRQNQPQHF
>14|TRBV6-1
CASSGGFSGNTIYF
>16|TRBV4-2
CASSQEVAGDLYEQYF
>18|TRBV11-1
CASTKGTSGSTGTDTQYF
>15|TRBV6-6
CASSTLLADSYEQYF
>19|TRBV2
CASKVSATGGFVGNQPQHF
>15|TRBV5-6
CASSFRQGNSYEQYF
>14|TRBV6-5
CASRTGLASDTQYF
>13|TRBV27
CASSLAGSETQYF